This TCR beta chain was sequenced in a study of blood T cell repertoires in COVID-19. Trimming cost V 5 bases and J 4 bases, with 9 bases left between them. The germline gives CDR1 SGHTA, CDR2 FQGNSA. This CDR3 is 13 amino acids long. The method was immunoSEQ multiplex PCR; TCRdb's version includes in-frame clones alone and lacks a portion of them. The sample records approximately 150,000 clones, approximately 91% being singletons. The sequence was collected from a man aged 18 to 30 with COVID-19, enrolled during active disease. Sequenced material: peripheral blood. The chain links TRBV7-2 to TRBJ1-3; no clear D gene. The CDR3 spells CASSPQSGNTIYF. CDR3 nucleotide sequence: TGTGCCAGCAGCCCACAGAGCGGAAACACCATATATTTT.